One and the same sample provided the 5 T cell receptor beta chains below, sequenced in a study of T cells in Graves' hyperthyroidism and ophthalmopathy. RNA transcripts provided the source from which TCR beta CDR3 regions were amplified. In the first-round RT-PCR of the TCR CDR3, the HTBI primer set was used. TCRdb re-analysed the multiplex PCR reads in MiXCR, keeping a single row per CDR3 protein. The sample has about 770,000 distinct CDR3 sequences, about 19% seen once. The sequencing sample was made of blood. The receptors here all came from a woman between 50 and 59 years old with Graves' hyperthyroidism that later progressed to Graves' ophthalmopathy.

This clonotype was observed a few times. This chain uses TRBV10-3 with TRBJ2-5, with 7 bases lining up with TRBD1. The trim removed 5 bases at V and 2 bases at J, leaving 5 bases unmatched. The germline CDR1 and CDR2 sequences are ENHRY and SYGVKD. The CDR3 consists of 14 residues. This chain's CDR3 is CAISRSRGQETQYF. CDR3 sequence (DNA): TGTGCCATCAGTAGGTCCAGGGGGCAAGAGACCCAGTACTTC.

This clonotype was observed at least ten times. The J gene is TRBJ2-7, the V gene TRBV7-6; 7 bases align to TRBD2. This CDR3 is built from 13 residues. Losses at the gene ends were 2 bases for V and 5 bases for J; bases not matched to a gene: 3. Germline V gene sequence: CDR1 SGHVS, CDR2 FNYEAQ. CDR3 in amino acids: CASSLRGENEQYF. CDR3 DNA sequence: TGTGCCAGCAGCTTACGGGGGGAGAACGAGCAGTACTTC.

This clonotype was detected many times. This chain joins TRBV20-1 and TRBJ1-1; tentatively, D is TRBD1 (6 bases). The germline V gene has CDR1 DFQATT and CDR2 SNEGSKA (reference sequence). The CDR3 is 14 residues long. Trimming removed 0 bases at V and 5 bases at J, with 13 bases between. CDR3 residues: CSARDGRGGTEAFF. For the CDR3, the DNA is TGCAGTGCTAGAGACGGCAGGGGAGGGACTGAAGCTTTCTTT.

In the case of this clonotype: This may arise from a read error, as a much more abundant clone is one base away. The chain joins TRBV20-1 to TRBJ2-7; possibly TRBD1 for D (6 bases). Germline-derived CDR1 and CDR2 are DFQATT and SNEGSKA (reference sequence). This CDR3 has 14 residues. Trimming cost V 0 bases and J 3 bases, with 12 bases left between them. CDR3 in amino acids: CSARDGQTVYEQYF. The CDR3 DNA sequence: TGCAGTGCTAGAGACGGACAGACAGTCTACGAGCAGTACTTC.

The table lists this clonotype with a few counts. The chain has TRBV2 and TRBJ1-4; D gene uncertain. Germline V gives CDR1 SNHLY, CDR2 FYNNEI. The length of the CDR3 is 12 residues. The V end lost 8 bases, the J end lost 8 bases, and 12 bases lay between the germline ends. The chain's CDR3 is CASAPVEEKLFF. The CDR3 bases are TGTGCCAGCGCCCCCGTAGAGGAAAAACTGTTTTTT. Full variable domain (outside the CDR3, taken from reference TRBV2 and TRBJ1-4): EPEVTQTPSHQVTQMGQEVILRCVPISNHLYFYWYRQILGQKVEFLVSFYNNEISEKSEIFDDQFSVERPDGSNFTLKIRSTKLEDSAMYFCASAPVEEKLFFGSGTQLSVL.